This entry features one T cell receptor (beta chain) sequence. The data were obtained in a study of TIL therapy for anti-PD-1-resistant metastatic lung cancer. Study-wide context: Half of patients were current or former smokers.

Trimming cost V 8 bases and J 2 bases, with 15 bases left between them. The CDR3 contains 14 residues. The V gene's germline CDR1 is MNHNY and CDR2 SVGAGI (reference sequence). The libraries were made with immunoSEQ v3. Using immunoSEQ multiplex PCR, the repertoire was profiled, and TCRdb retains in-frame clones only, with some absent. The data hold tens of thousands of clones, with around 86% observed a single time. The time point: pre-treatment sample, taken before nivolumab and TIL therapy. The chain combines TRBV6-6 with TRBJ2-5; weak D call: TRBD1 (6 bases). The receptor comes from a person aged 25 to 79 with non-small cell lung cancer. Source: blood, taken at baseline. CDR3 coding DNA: TGTGCCAGCGGATACAGGGCACCTCAAGAGACCCAGTACTTC. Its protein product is CASGYRAPQETQYF.